A single sample is the source of the 16 T cell receptor beta chains below, sequenced in a study of cytotoxic CD8 clonotypes in ibrutinib-treated CLL. Assay: immunoSEQ multiplex PCR; the TCRdb copy retains only in-frame clones and omits some. The data hold about 200,000 clones, with nearly 80% observed a single time. The starting material was PBMCs, obtained after 12 months of ibrutinib treatment. The receptors here all came from a human donor with chronic lymphocytic leukemia.

The chain couples TRBV7-9 to TRBJ1-2; D might be TRBD1 (6 bases). CDR1 SEHNR and CDR2 FQNEAQ come from the germline V gene (reference sequence). V was clipped by 4 bases and J by 4 bases, with 22 bases between them. The CDR3 is 17 residues long. This CDR3 is CASSYTIGTSDLYGYTF. The CDR3 bases are TGTGCCAGCAGCTATACTATAGGGACATCGGATCTCTATGGCTACACCTTC.

The J gene is TRBJ2-7, the V gene TRBV5-4, with TRBD2 as a possible D gene (6 bases). CDR1 and CDR2 from the germline V gene are SGHNT and YYREEE (reference sequence). Trimming cost V 9 bases and J 5 bases, with 21 bases left between them. This CDR3 has 14 amino acids. The CDR3 DNA reads as TGTGCCACGAAGTTAGCGGCATCGATGAACGAGCAGTACTTC. Translation: CATKLAASMNEQYF.

This sequence joins TRBV7-9 and TRBJ2-1, with TRBD2 matching over 9 bases. Germline values: CDR1 SEHNR, CDR2 FQNEAQ (reference sequence). The CDR3 is 16 residues long. The J segment lost 9 bases and the V segment lost 5 bases, leaving 14 bases of the junction unmatched. The CDR3 loop reads CASSGSSGTAPAEQFF. CDR3 coding DNA: TGTGCCAGCAGCGGATCTAGCGGGACTGCTCCCGCTGAGCAGTTCTTC.

As for this clone: In the same sample, other DNA sequences code for this CDR3. This chain connects TRBV5-4 to TRBJ2-2; a possible D gene is TRBD2 (6 bases). Trimming left V 4 bases short and J 5 bases short, with 15 bases between. Germline V gene sequence: CDR1 SGHNT, CDR2 YYREEE (reference sequence). The CDR3 length is 15 residues. Here the CDR3 DNA reads TGTGCCAGCAGCCTGGGACTCCAGAATACCGGGGAGCTGTTTTTT. Translated, it gives CASSLGLQNTGELFF.

The genes are TRBV27 and TRBJ2-7, with 10 nucleotides matching TRBD2. V gave up 6 bases and J gave up 4 bases; unmatched junction bases: 12. The CDR3 runs to 16 residues. The germline CDR1 and CDR2 sequences are MNHEY and SMNVEV (reference sequence). CDR3 DNA sequence: TGTGCCAGCAGCCCCGCCACCCTAGCGGGGGATTACGAGCAGTACTTC. It codes for CASSPATLAGDYEQYF.

The chain carries TRBV27 and TRBJ1-1; 12 bases align to TRBD1. The trim removed 2 bases at V and 0 bases at J, leaving 1 base unmatched. Germline V gene sequence: CDR1 MNHEY, CDR2 SMNVEV (reference sequence). This CDR3 has 16 amino acids. The CDR3 DNA is TGTGCCAGCAGTTTAGGGACAGGGGGCTTGAACACTGAAGCTTTCTTT. Translation gives CASSLGTGGLNTEAFF.

This clone came up a few times. V usage is TRBV28 and J usage is TRBJ2-3; the match to TRBD1 covers 9 bases. The germline V gene encodes CDR1 MDHEN and CDR2 SYDVKM. This CDR3 is 14 amino acids long. V was clipped by 5 bases and J by 6 bases; unmatched bases: 6. The CDR3 protein is CASSSPGTGDTQYF. The CDR3 DNA follows: TGTGCCAGCAGTAGTCCCGGGACAGGGGATACGCAGTATTTT. Together with reference TRBV28 and TRBJ2-3, the CDR3 gives the full variable domain: DVKVTQSSRYLVKRTGEKVFLECVQDMDHENMFWYRQDPGLGLRLIYFSYDVKMKEKGDIPEGYSVSREKKERFSLILESASTNQTSMYLCASSSPGTGDTQYFGPGTRLTVL.

The V and J genes are TRBV29-1 and TRBJ2-4, with D perhaps TRBD2 (6 bases). CDR3 length equals 14 residues. The germline V gene has CDR1 SQVTM and CDR2 ANQGSEA. The germline V and J ends were trimmed by 4 bases and 2 bases, with 12 bases remaining between them. CDR3 protein: CSVGGRLTKNIQYF. For the CDR3, the DNA is TGCAGCGTTGGGGGGAGGCTGACCAAAAACATTCAGTACTTC.

The chain joins TRBV13 to TRBJ2-3, with 14 positions matching TRBD2. This CDR3 has 17 residues. Germline values: CDR1 PRHDT, CDR2 FYEKMQ (reference sequence). V shed 2 bases, J shed 7 bases, and the junction held 8 bases outside the gene matches. The CDR3 loop is CASSLMTSGRAGNTQYF. As DNA, the CDR3 is TGTGCCAGCAGCTTAATGACTAGCGGGAGGGCCGGAAATACGCAGTATTTT. Looking up the rest from reference TRBV13 and TRBJ2-3 gives the full variable domain: AAGVIQSPRHLIKEKRETATLKCYPIPRHDTVYWYQQGPGQDPQFLISFYEKMQSDKGSIPDRFSAQQFSDYHSELNMSSLELGDSALYFCASSLMTSGRAGNTQYFGPGTRLTVL.

The chain uses TRBV4-1 and TRBJ1-2; D may be TRBD1 (5 bases). CDR1 MGHRA and CDR2 YSYEKL come from the germline V gene. Deletions cut 3 bases from V and 5 bases from J, with 16 bases between. The CDR3 has 15 amino acids. DNA of the CDR3: TGCGCCAGCAGCCACGTCACGATGGGGGATTATGGCTACACCTTC. Protein product: CASSHVTMGDYGYTF.

The CDR3 DNA sequence: TGTGCCAGCAGTCGACCGATAGCGGGAAAAGAGACCCAGTACTTC. Translation gives CASSRPIAGKETQYF. The rearrangement uses TRBV28 and TRBJ2-5, with 8 bases lining up with TRBD2. Germline CDR1 MDHEN, CDR2 SYDVKM. This CDR3 is built from 15 residues. V was pared by 5 bases and J by 3 bases, with 8 bases of the junction left unmatched. The full variable domain, completed using reference TRBV28 and TRBJ2-5, is DVKVTQSSRYLVKRTGEKVFLECVQDMDHENMFWYRQDPGLGLRLIYFSYDVKMKEKGDIPEGYSVSREKKERFSLILESASTNQTSMYLCASSRPIAGKETQYFGPGTRLLVL.

This chain uses TRBV14 with TRBJ2-3; TRBD2 is a possible D gene (6 bases). The CDR3 is 11 residues long. CDR1 and CDR2 (germline): SGHDN, FVKESK. The V and J ends lost 8 bases and 5 bases respectively, with 8 bases between them. CDR3 loop: CASGEEDTQYF. For the CDR3, the DNA is TGTGCCAGCGGGGAGGAAGATACGCAGTATTTT.

As for this clone: The sample has other DNA sequences that encode this CDR3 too. V and J are TRBV5-1 and TRBJ2-2, with 8 bases matching TRBD1. In germline, CDR1 is SGHRS, CDR2 YFSETQ. V was clipped by 2 bases and J by 1 base; unmatched bases: 1. The CDR3 is 15 residues long. The CDR3, as DNA: TGCGCCAGCAGCTTAGGACAGGGGAACACCGGGGAGCTGTTTTTT. Translated: CASSLGQGNTGELFF. Using reference TRBV5-1 and TRBJ2-2 for the parts outside the CDR3, the full variable domain is KAGVTQTPRYLIKTRGQQVTLSCSPISGHRSVSWYQQTPGQGLQFLFEYFSETQRNKGNFPGRFSGRQFSNSRSEMNVSTLELGDSALYLCASSLGQGNTGELFFGEGSRLTVL.

This clone was found once. This chain links TRBV11-2 with TRBJ1-1; D possibly corresponds to TRBD1 (5 bases). The V end was cut by 7 bases, the J end by 8 bases, with 20 bases between. Germline V gene lookup returns CDR1 SGHAT and CDR2 FQNNGV. The CDR3 has 14 amino acids. The CDR3 sequence: CASILGGGTVEAFF. The CDR3 coding sequence is TGTGCCAGCATACTAGGTGGCGGGACTGTAGAAGCTTTCTTT. Together with reference TRBV11-2 and TRBJ1-1, the CDR3 gives the full variable domain: EAGVAQSPRYKIIEKRQSVAFWCNPISGHATLYWYQQILGQGPKLLIQFQNNGVVDDSQLPKDRFSAERLKGVDSTLKIQPAKLEDSAVYLCASILGGGTVEAFFGQGTRLTVV.

The V call is TRBV2, the J call TRBJ1-2; D gene uncertain. CDR1 is SNHLY and CDR2 is FYNNEI in the germline V gene. The V gene lost 6 bases and the J gene lost 8 bases, with 13 bases spanning the gap. The CDR3 length is 12 residues. The CDR3: CASRAQLWGYTF. The CDR3 nucleotides are TGTGCCAGCAGGGCCCAACTCTGGGGCTACACCTTC.

This clone was picked up many times. V is TRBV15 and J is TRBJ2-7; a weak D match, TRBD1 (5 bases). V dropped 4 bases and J dropped 5 bases, with 12 bases sitting between them. The CDR3 extends over 13 amino acids. Per germline, CDR1 LNHNV and CDR2 YYDKDF (reference sequence). The CDR3 spells CATSILQGHEQYF. The CDR3 coding sequence is TGTGCCACCAGCATCCTCCAGGGCCACGAGCAGTACTTC.